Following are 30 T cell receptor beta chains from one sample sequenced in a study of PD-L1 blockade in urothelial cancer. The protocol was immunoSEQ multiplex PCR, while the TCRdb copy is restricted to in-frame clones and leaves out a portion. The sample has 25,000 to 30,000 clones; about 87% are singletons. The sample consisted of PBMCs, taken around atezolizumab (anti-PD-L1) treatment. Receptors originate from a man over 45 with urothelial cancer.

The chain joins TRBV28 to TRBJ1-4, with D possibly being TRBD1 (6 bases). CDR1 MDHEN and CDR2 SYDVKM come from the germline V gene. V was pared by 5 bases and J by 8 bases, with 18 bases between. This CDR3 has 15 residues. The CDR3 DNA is TGTGCCAGCAGTGCAACCCAGGGGTTGGGCGAAAAACTGTTTTTT. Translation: CASSATQGLGEKLFF.

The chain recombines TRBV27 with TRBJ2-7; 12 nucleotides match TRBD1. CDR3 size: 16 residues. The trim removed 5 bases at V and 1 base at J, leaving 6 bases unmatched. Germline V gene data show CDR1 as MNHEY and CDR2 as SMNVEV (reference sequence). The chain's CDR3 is CASSPGQGARSYEQYF. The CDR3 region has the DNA TGTGCCAGCAGTCCGGGACAGGGGGCGCGGTCCTACGAGCAGTACTTC.

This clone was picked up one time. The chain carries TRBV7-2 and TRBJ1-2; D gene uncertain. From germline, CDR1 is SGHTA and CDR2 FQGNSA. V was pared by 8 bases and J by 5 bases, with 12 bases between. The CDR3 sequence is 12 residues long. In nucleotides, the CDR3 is TGTGCCAGCGGGCGGGCCGGATATGGCTACACCTTC. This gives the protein CASGRAGYGYTF.

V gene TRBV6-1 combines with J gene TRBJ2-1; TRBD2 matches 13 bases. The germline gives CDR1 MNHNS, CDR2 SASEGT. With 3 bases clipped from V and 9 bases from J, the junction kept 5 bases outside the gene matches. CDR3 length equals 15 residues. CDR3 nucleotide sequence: TGTGCCAGCAGTGATGGACTAGCGGGAGTCTTTGAGCAGTTCTTC. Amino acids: CASSDGLAGVFEQFF.

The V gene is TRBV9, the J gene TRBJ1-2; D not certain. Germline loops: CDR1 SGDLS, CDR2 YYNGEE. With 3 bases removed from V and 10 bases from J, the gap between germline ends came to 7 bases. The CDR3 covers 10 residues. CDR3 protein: CASSGRYYTF. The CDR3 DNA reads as TGTGCCAGCAGCGGGAGATACTACACCTTC.

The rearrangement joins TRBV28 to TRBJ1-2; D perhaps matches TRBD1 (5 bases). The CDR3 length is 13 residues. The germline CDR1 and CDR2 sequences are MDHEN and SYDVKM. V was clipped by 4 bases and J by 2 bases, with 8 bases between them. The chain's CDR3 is CASSYDRNYGYTF. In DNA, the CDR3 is TGTGCCAGCAGTTACGACAGAAACTATGGCTACACCTTC.

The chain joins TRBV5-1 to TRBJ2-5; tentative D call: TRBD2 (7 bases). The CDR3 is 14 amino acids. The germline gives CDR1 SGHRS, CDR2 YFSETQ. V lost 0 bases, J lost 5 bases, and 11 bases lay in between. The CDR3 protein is CASSLGAGAETQYF. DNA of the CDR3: TGCGCCAGCAGCTTGGGGGCGGGGGCGGAGACCCAGTACTTC.

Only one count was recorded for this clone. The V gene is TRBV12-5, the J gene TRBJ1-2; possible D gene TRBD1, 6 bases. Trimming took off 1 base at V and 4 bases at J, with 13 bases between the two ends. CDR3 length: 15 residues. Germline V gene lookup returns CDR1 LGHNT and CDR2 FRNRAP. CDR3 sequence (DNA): TGTGCTAGTGGTTTGGGGAGCGGGGGCCGCTATGGCTACACCTTC. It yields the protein CASGLGSGGRYGYTF.

The CDR3 here is CASSATSGAPETQYF. The CDR3 DNA follows: TGTGCCAGCAGTGCAACTAGCGGGGCCCCCGAGACCCAGTACTTC. The J gene is TRBJ2-5, the V gene TRBV6-4; 10 bases align to TRBD2. After removal of 4 bases from V and 5 bases from J, the junction contained 7 bases not matched to a gene. The length of the CDR3 is 15 residues. CDR1 is MRHNA, CDR2 SNTAGT, per germline.

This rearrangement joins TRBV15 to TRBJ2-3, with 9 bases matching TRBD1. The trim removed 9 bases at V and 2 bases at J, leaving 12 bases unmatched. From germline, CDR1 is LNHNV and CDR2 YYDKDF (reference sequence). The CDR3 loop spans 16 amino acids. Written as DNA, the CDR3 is TGTGCCACTCAGAGGACAGGGGTGGGAACCACAGATACGCAGTATTTT. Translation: CATQRTGVGTTDTQYF.

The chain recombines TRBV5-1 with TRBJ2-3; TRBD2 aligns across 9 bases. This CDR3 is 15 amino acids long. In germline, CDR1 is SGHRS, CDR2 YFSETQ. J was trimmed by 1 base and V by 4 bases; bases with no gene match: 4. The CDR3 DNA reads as TGCGCCAGCAGCACTGCTAGCGGGGGCACAGATACGCAGTATTTT. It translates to CASSTASGGTDTQYF.

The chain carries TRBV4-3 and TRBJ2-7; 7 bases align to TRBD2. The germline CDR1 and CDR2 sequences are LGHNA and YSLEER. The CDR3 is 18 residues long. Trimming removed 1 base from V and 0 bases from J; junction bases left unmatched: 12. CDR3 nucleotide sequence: TGCGCCAGCAGCCAAGCTTTCATGGGAGGGAGGAGCTCCTACGAGCAGTACTTC. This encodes CASSQAFMGGRSSYEQYF.

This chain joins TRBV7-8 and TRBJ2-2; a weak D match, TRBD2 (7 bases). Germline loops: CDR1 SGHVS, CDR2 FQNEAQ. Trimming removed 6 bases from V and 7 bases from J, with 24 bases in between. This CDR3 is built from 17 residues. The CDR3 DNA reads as TGTGCCAGCAGAAAAGGGGGGGGACTACTACAAGGCGGGGAGCTGTTTTTT. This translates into CASRKGGGLLQGGELFF.

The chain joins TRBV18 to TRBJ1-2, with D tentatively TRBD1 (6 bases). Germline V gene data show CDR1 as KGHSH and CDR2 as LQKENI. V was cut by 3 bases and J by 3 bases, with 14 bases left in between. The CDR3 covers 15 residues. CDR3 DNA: TGTGCCAGCTCACCGTACGGACAGCCCGACTATGGCTACACCTTC. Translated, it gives CASSPYGQPDYGYTF.

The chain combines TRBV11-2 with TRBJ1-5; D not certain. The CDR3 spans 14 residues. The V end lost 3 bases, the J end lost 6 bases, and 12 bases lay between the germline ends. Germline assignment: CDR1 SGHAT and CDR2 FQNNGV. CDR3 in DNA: TGTGCCAGCAGCTTCCCGGGAGCTGGTCAGCCCCAGCATTTT. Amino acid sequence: CASSFPGAGQPQHF. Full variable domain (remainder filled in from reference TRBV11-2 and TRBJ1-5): EAGVAQSPRYKIIEKRQSVAFWCNPISGHATLYWYQQILGQGPKLLIQFQNNGVVDDSQLPKDRFSAERLKGVDSTLKIQPAKLEDSAVYLCASSFPGAGQPQHFGDGTRLSIL.

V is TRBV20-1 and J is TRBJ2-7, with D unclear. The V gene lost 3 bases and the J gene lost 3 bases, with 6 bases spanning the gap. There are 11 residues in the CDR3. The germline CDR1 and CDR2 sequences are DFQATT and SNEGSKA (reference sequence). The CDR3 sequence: CSASSVYEQYF. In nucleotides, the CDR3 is TGCAGTGCTAGCTCTGTCTACGAGCAGTACTTC.

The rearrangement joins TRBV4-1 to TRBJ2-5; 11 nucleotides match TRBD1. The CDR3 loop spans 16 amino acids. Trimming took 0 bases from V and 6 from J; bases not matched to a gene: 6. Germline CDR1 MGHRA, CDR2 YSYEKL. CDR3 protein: CASSQDPGQGGKTQYF. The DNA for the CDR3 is TGCGCCAGCAGCCAAGATCCGGGACAGGGGGGAAAGACCCAGTACTTC.

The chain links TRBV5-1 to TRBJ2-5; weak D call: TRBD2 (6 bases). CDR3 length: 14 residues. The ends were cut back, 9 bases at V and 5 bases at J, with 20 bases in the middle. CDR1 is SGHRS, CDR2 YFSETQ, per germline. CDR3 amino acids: CATPGAPVGETQYF. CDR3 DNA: TGCGCCACCCCGGGAGCCCCCGTAGGGGAGACCCAGTACTTC.

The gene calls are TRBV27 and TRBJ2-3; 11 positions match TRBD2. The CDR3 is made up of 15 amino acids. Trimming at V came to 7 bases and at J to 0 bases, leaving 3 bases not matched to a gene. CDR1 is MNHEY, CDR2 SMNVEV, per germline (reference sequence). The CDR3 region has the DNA TGTGCCAGCACCCGACTAGCGGGGAGCACAGATACGCAGTATTTT. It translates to CASTRLAGSTDTQYF.

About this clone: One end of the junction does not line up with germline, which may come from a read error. Here the CDR3 reads CASSLAGVGTDTQYF. CDR3 DNA sequence: TGTGCCAGCAGTTTAGCGGGAGTGGGCACAGATACGCAGTATTTT. The rearrangement links TRBV7-9 to TRBJ2-3; the match to TRBD2 covers 9 bases. The CDR3 length is 15 residues. Germline CDR1 SEHNR, CDR2 FQNEAQ (reference sequence).

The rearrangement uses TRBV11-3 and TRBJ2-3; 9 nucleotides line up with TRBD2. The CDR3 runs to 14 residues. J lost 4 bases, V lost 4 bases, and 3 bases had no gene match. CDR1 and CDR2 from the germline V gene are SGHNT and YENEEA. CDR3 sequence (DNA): TGTGCCAGCAGCTCGGGACTAGCTGCAGATACGCAGTATTTT. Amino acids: CASSSGLAADTQYF.

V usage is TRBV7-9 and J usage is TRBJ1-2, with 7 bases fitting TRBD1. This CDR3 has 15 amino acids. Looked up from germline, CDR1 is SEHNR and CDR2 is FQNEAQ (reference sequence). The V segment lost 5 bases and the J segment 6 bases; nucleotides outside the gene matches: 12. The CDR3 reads CASSTETGKIDGYTF. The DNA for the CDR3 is TGTGCCAGCAGCACGGAGACAGGGAAAATAGATGGCTACACCTTC.

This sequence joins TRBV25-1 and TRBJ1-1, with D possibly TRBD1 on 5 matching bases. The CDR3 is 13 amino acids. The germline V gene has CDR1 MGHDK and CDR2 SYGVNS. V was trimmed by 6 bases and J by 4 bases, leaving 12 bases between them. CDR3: CASSPGGGTEAFF. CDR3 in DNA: TGTGCCAGCAGCCCGGGGGGGGGCACTGAAGCTTTCTTT.

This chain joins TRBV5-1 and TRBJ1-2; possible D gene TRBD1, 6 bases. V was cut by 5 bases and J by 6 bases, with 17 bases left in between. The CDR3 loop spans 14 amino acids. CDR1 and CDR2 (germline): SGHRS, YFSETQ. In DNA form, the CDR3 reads TGCGCCAGCAGTCCCGTGGGGGCTGTAGATGGCTACACCTTC. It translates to CASSPVGAVDGYTF.

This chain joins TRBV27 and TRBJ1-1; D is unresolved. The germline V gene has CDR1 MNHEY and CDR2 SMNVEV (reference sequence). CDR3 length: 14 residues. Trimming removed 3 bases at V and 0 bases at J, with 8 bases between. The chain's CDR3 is CASSLVRMNTEAFF. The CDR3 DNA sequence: TGTGCCAGCAGTTTGGTCAGGATGAACACTGAAGCTTTCTTT.

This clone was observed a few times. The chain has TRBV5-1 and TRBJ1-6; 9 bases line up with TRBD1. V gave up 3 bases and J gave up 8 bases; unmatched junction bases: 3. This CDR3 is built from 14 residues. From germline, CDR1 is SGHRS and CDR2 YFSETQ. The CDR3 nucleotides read TGCGCCAGCAGCTGGGACAGGGCGGATTCACCCCTCCACTTT. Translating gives CASSWDRADSPLHF. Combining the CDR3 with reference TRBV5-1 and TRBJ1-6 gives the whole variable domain KAGVTQTPRYLIKTRGQQVTLSCSPISGHRSVSWYQQTPGQGLQFLFEYFSETQRNKGNFPGRFSGRQFSNSRSEMNVSTLELGDSALYLCASSWDRADSPLHFGNGTRLTVT.

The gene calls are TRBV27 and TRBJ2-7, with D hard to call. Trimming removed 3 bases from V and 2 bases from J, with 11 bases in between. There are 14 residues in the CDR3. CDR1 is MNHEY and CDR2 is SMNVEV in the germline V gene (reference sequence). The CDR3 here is CASSFTRQTYEQYF. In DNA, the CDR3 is TGTGCCAGCAGTTTCACCAGGCAGACCTACGAGCAGTACTTC.

The CDR3 region has the DNA TGTGCCAGCATTCAGGGACAGGTCCCCCTTAGCAATCAGCCCCAGCATTTT. Protein: CASIQGQVPLSNQPQHF. The J gene is TRBJ1-5, the V gene TRBV2; 8 bases align to TRBD1. The CDR3 sequence is 17 residues long. The ends lost 7 bases at V and 0 bases at J; junction bases unmatched: 11. Germline CDR1 reads SNHLY; CDR2 reads FYNNEI. The whole variable domain, filled in from reference TRBV2 and TRBJ1-5, reads EPEVTQTPSHQVTQMGQEVILRCVPISNHLYFYWYRQILGQKVEFLVSFYNNEISEKSEIFDDQFSVERPDGSNFTLKIRSTKLEDSAMYFCASIQGQVPLSNQPQHFGDGTRLSIL.

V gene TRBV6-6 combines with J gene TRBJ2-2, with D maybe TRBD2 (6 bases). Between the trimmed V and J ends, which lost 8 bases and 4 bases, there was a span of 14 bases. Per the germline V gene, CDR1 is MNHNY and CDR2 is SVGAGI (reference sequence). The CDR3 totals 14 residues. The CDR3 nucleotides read TGTGCCAGCCGCCCCCCCGGGGGCACCGGGGAGCTGTTTTTT. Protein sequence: CASRPPGGTGELFF.

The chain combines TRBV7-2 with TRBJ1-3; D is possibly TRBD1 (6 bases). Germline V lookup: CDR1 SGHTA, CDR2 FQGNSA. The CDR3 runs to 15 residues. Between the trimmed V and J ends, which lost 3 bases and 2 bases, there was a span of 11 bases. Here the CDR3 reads CASSFQGKTGNTIYF. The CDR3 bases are TGTGCCAGCAGCTTTCAGGGGAAAACTGGAAACACCATATATTTT.